This T cell receptor beta chain came from a study of memory CD8 T cells in hepatitis C reinfection (dated by TCRdb to 2016 to 2017). A note on the overall study: Three donors spontaneously resolved two consecutive HCV infections, while two donors cleared a primary infection but became chronically infected after reinfection. HCV reinfection was defined as a positive HCV RNA test following two negative tests taken at least 60 days apart. Across an HCV reinfection episode in several donors, the study followed the TCR beta repertoire of virus-specific CD8 T cells over time. Samples for the late or post reinfection period were taken 12 to 24 weeks after reinfection was detected. In the reinfection study, participants with a resolved prior HCV infection were followed up every 3 months. Between the late 2000s and the early 2010s, five reinfection cases that had stored pre-reinfection samples were identified.

Notes on this clone: The antigen it recognizes is unknown. Base-call qualities are not available, and no considerably larger clone is one nucleotide away.

Libraries came from the immunoSEQ multiplex PCR assay. Genomic DNA was extracted from sorted cells, and the TCR beta V, D and J regions were sequenced by Adaptive Biotechnologies' automated high-throughput method. CDR3 regions were amplified with a two-step, bias-controlled multiplex PCR. An Illumina instrument was used to sequence the amplified TCR beta libraries. The study's processing was this. Demultiplexed reads were processed to reduce amplification and sequencing bias, and the IMGT database was used to assign CDR3 sequences to gene families. ImmunoSEQ software version 2.0 was used to analyze the repertoire data. Out-of-frame sequences and sequences containing stop codons in the CDR3 were removed from the clonotype lists. Clonotypes with a frequency below 0.01% were excluded because such clonotypes corresponded to less than one cell. Richness was calculated by dividing observed richness by the number of input cells, and evenness was calculated by dividing Shannon entropy by the log of observed richness. To measure repertoire diversity and how similar the repertoire was between time points, Simpson diversity and Morisita-Horn overlap indices were applied. Clonotypes were categorized as dominant (>1%), sub-dominant (0.5-0.99%), low abundance (0.1-0.49%) or lowest abundance (<0.1%). For the germline index, total nucleotide additions were subtracted from total CDR3 length, and that difference was then divided by total CDR3 length. The table comes from immuneACCESS by way of TCRdb, which keeps in-frame sequences with V and J called. Part of the clones is missing from these tables; in studies checked, under half for an unresolved V gene and the rest for unknown reasons. V, J and clone size reflect that table, while D and trimming were determined from the DNA. A total of around 45,000 clones appear in this sample, roughly nine tenths of them only once. Together, the top ten hold roughly 0.7% of the sample.

The time point label for this specimen denotes: late/post reinfection, 12 to 24 weeks after detection. The sorted cells were sequenced directly ex vivo, without any in vitro expansion ahead of TCR sequencing. The donors were people who inject drugs and were enrolled in Canada's Montreal Acute Hepatitis C Cohort Study (HEPCO). As controls, total naive CD8 T cells, sorted as viable CD3+ CD8+ CD45RO-, were obtained from a couple of donors at each of the three reinfection time points. Before sorting, cryopreserved peripheral blood mononuclear cells were thawed and CD8 T cells were purified from those thawed cells. The MACS CD8+ T cell Isolation Kit was used to enrich CD8 T cells by negative selection. A BD FACSAria II sorter with FACSDiva software was used for cell sorting, and FlowJo was used for data analysis. The CDR3 measures 15 amino acids from cysteine to phenylalanine. Only the CDR3 part of the read is kept: 45 bases, read in frame from the first base. Clipping removes 0 bases from V and 3 bases from J, with 4 as the unmatched junction base count. The germline V gene encodes CDR1 SQVTM and CDR2 ANQGSEA.

The investigation overall reported the following: Because only five donors were included, definitive conclusions about public clonotypes linked to secondary clearance could not be reached by the study.

The specimen was naive CD8+ T cells sorted from blood. The sample's cell subset or site label, in plain terms: total naive CD8+CD45RO- T cells. This clonotype was obtained from a man between 18 and 29 years old with hepatitis C virus infection. The V gene is TRBV29-1 and the J gene is TRBJ2-2; 7 nucleotides in the junction match TRBD1. The CDR3 amino acid sequence is: CSVEDADRDTGELFF. The base sequence is TGCAGCGTTGAAGATGCAGACAGGGACACCGGGGAGCTGTTTTTT.